These T cell receptor beta chains were read from a single sample in a study of T cell repertoires in cytomegalovirus infection. TCRdb redid the calling of the reads with MiXCR, one entry per CDR3 protein. Of 80,000 to 95,000 distinct CDR3 sequences in the sample, around 32% are singletons; the top ten hold about 72%. These receptors have no identified antigens. Sequencing was performed on CD8+ T cells from cultured PBMCs, taken from culture after CMV antigen stimulation. All receptors derive from a human donor in good health (CMV status not recorded). Some clones in this sample may be carry-over from other donors' samples. CDR3s include the opening cysteine and the closing phenylalanine or tryptophan. The D gene is left open where the match is weak. Only part of the rows carry a size: once, few, many, or a class if the clone is expanded.

>.|TRBJ2-1|TRBV28|TRBD2
TGTGCCAGCAGTTTGGGGGGGTCGGGGCGCGGATCCTACAATGAGCAGTTCTTC
CASSLGGSGRGSYNEQFF
>few|TRBJ2-2|TRBV7-4|.
TGTGCCAGCAGCCCCCCCTCGAACACCGGGGAGCTGTTTTTT
CASSPPSNTGELFF
>few|TRBJ1-1|TRBV4-1|.
TGCGCCAGCAGCCAAGGGGGGGTCACTGAAGCTTTCTTT
CASSQGGVTEAFF
>few|TRBJ1-5|TRBV4-1|.
TGCGCCAGCAGCCAAGATATTGGTCAGCCCCAGCATTTT
CASSQDIGQPQHF
>few|TRBJ1-1|TRBV6-2/TRBV6-3|.
TGTGCCAGCACCGACGGGGTGCCAGGGGAATCGGACACTGAAGCTTTCTTT
CASTDGVPGESDTEAFF
>few|TRBJ1-1|TRBV2|TRBD1
TGTGCCAGCAGTACGGGACAGGGGACGACTGAAGCTTTCTTT
CASSTGQGTTEAFF
>few|TRBJ2-2|TRBV18|.
TGTGCCAGCTCACCATTCGGCGTCAGGGACGAGTTGGCCGGGGAGCTGTTTTTT
CASSPFGVRDELAGELFF
>few|TRBJ2-7|TRBV19|.
TGTGCCAGTGGAAGTGCAGGGGGAGGCTACGAGCAGTACTTC
CASGSAGGGYEQYF
>.|TRBJ1-3|TRBV9|.
TGTGCCAGCAGCGAGGAAGGAGGAAACACCATATATTTT
CASSEEGGNTIYF
>.|TRBJ1-2|TRBV7-6|.
TGTGCCAGCAGTTCTGTCCAGGTCTATGGCTACACCTTC
CASSSVQVYGYTF
>.|TRBJ2-7|TRBV4-1|TRBD2
TGCGCCAGCAGCCAAATGATGGCTAGCGGGGTCTACGAGCAGTACTTC
CASSQMMASGVYEQYF
>.|TRBJ2-1|TRBV5-6|TRBD1
TGTGCCAGCAGCTTGGAGGCAGGGGGCTTCTACAATGAGCAGTTCTTC
CASSLEAGGFYNEQFF
>.|TRBJ1-2|TRBV6-5|.
TGTGCCAGCAGCTCTTTGCGAGTGCAACCATTCGACTACACCTTC
CASSSLRVQPFDYTF
>few|TRBJ2-1|TRBV7-3|.
TGTGCCAGCAGCTTAGTAGGAGTCACGATCCACAATGAGCAGTTCTTC
CASSLVGVTIHNEQFF
>few|TRBJ2-4|TRBV3-1|TRBD2
TGTGCCAGCAGCCCCACTAGCGGGGGTCTAGCCAAAAACATTCAGTACTTC
CASSPTSGGLAKNIQYF